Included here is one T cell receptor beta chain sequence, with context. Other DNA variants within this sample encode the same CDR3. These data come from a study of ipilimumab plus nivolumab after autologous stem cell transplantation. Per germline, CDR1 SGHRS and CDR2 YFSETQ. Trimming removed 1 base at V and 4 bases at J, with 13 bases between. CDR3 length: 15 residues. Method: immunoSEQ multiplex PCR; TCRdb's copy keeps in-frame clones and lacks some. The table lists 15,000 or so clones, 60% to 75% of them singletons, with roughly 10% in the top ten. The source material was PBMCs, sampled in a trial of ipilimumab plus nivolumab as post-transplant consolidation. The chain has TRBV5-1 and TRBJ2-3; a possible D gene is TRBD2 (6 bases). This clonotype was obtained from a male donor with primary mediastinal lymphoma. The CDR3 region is CASSLPTGVADTQYF. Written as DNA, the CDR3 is TGCGCCAGCAGCTTGCCTACGGGAGTGGCAGATACGCAGTATTTT.